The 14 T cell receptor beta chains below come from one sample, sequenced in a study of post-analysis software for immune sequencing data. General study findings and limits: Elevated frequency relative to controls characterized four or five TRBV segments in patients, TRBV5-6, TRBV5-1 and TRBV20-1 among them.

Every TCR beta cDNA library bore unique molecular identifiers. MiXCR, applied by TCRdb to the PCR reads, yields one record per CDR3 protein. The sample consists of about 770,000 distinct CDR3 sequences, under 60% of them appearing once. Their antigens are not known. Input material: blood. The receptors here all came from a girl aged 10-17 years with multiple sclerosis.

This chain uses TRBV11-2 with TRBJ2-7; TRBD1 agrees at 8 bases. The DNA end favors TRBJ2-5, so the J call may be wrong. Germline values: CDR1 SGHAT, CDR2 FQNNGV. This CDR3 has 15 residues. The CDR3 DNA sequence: TGTGCCAGCAGCCCACTCAGGACAGGGTGGGAGACCCAGTACTTC. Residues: CASSPLRTGWETQYF.

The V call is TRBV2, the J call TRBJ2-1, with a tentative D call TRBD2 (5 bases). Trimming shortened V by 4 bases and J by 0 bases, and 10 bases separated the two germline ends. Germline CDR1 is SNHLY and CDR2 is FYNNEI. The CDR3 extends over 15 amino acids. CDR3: CASSVSANSYNEQFF. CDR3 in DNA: TGTGCCAGCAGTGTTAGCGCGAACTCCTACAATGAGCAGTTCTTC.

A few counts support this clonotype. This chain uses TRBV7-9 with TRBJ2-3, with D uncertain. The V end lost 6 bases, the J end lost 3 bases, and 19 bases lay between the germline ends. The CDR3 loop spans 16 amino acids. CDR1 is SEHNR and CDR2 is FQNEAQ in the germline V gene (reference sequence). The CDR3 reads CASRHTTARFTDTQYF. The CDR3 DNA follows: TGTGCCAGCAGACATACAACTGCTAGATTTACAGATACGCAGTATTTT.

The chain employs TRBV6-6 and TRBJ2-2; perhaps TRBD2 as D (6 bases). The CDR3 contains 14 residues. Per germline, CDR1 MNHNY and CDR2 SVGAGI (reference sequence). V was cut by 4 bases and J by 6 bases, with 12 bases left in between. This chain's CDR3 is CASSWDPGAGELFF. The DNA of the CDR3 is TGTGCCAGCAGTTGGGACCCGGGGGCCGGGGAGCTGTTTTTT.

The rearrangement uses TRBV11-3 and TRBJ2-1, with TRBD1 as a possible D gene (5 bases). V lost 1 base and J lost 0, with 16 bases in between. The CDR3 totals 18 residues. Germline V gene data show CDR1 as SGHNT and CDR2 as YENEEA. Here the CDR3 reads CASSLGAGWKHSYNEQFF. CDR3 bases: TGTGCCAGCAGCTTAGGAGCAGGGTGGAAACACTCCTACAATGAGCAGTTCTTC.

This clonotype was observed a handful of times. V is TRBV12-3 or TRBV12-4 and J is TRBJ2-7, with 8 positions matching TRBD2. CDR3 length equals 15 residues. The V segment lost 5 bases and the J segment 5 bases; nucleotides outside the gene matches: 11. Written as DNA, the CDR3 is TGTGCCAGCAGTGCCTTAGCGGGGTTCTTCCACGAGCAGTACTTC. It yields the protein CASSALAGFFHEQYF.

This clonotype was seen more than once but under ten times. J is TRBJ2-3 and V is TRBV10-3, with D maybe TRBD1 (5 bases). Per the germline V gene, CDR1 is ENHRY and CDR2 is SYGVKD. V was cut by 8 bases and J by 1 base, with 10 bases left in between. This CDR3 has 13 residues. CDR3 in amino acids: CAIGAVGTDTQYF. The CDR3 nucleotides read TGTGCCATCGGGGCAGTGGGCACAGATACGCAGTATTTT.

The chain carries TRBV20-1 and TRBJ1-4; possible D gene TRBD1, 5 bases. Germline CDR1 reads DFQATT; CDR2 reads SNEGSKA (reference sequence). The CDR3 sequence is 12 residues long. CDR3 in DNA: TGCAGGGCGGGGGGAGTTAATGAAAAACTGTTTTTT. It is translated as CRAGGVNEKLFF.

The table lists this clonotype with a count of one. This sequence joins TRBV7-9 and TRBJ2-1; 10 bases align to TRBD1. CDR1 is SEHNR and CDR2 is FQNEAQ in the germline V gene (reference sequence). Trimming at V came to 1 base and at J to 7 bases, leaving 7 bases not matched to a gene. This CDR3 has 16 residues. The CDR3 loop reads CASSLGQGARGNEQFF. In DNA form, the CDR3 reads TGTGCCAGCAGCTTAGGACAGGGGGCTCGAGGGAATGAGCAGTTCTTC.

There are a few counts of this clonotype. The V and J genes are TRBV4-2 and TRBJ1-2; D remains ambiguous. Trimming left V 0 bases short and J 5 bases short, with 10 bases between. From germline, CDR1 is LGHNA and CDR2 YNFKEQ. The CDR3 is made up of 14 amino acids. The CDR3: CASSQDVEGYGYTF. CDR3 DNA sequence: TGTGCCAGCAGCCAAGATGTAGAAGGGTATGGCTACACCTTC.

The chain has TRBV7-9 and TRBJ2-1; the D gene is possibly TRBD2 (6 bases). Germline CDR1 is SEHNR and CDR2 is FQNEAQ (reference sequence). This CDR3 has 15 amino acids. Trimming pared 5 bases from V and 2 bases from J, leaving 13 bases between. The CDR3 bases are TGTGCCAGCAGCCCCGCGGGAACGCCCTACAATGAGCAGTTCTTC. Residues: CASSPAGTPYNEQFF.

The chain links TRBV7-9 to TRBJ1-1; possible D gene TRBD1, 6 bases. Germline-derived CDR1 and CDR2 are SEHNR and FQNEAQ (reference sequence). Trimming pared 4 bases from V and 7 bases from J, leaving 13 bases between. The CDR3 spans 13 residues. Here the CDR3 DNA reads TGTGCCAGCAGCTCTACAGGGAACGTTGAAGCTTTCTTT. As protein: CASSSTGNVEAFF.

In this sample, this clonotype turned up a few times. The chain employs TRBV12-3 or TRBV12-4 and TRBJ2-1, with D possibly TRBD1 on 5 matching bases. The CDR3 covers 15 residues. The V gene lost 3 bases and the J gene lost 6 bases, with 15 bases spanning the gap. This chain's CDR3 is CASSLGQGMGNEQFF. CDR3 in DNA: TGTGCCAGCAGTTTGGGGCAGGGTATGGGCAATGAGCAGTTCTTC.

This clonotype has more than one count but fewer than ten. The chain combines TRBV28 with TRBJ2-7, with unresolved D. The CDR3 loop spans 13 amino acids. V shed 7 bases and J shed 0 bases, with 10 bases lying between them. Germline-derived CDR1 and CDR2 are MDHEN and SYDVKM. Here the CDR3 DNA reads TGTGCCAGCACTGAACAAAGCTCCTACGAGCAGTACTTC. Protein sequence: CASTEQSSYEQYF.